Sequencing of this TCR beta chain was carried out in a study of vaccination and CD4 T cells after COVID-19. Study as a whole: Post-vaccine sampling followed dose two by a median approximately 74 days (range 14 to 241).

Only a few counts were recorded for this clonotype. Antigen specificity is unknown. One entry per CDR3 protein, called by TCRdb with MiXCR from the PCR reads. The repertoire holds tens of thousands of distinct CDR3 sequences, with 45% to 65% as singletons. Study-level results: Reactive clonotype counts went from median roughly 19 after infection to 35 to 40 after vaccination, nonsignificantly. When vaccine-specific clones from convalescent patients were examined, 304 of 307 were spike mono-reactive. Among reactive clones from convalescent patients, a median approximately 86% appeared only post-vaccination.

The sequence derives from a human donor who had recovered from COVID-19. The sequences come from CD4+ T cells from blood, collected before SARS-CoV-2 vaccination.

Written as DNA, the CDR3 is TGTGCCACCAGCAGAGGAGGATATTTTGGACAGGGGGCCCAAGAGACCCAGTACTTC. It is translated as CATSRGGYFGQGAQETQYF. This chain uses TRBV15 with TRBJ2-5; 11 positions agree with TRBD1. Germline CDR1 is LNHNV and CDR2 is YYDKDF (reference sequence). V dropped 1 base and J dropped 1; count of bases not matched to a gene: 11. CDR3 length equals 19 residues.